The 5 T cell receptor beta chains given below trace back to one sample, sequenced in a study of T cell responses to AZD1222 COVID-19 vaccine. The protocol was immunoSEQ multiplex PCR, while the TCRdb copy is restricted to in-frame clones and leaves out a portion. Altogether tens of thousands of clones are present, approximately 82% being singletons, with the ten largest covering under 25%. The starting material was peripheral blood, obtained on day 0 of AZD1222 vaccination. The receptors come from an adult in good health.

This clone appeared once. This rearrangement joins TRBV19 to TRBJ2-1; unclear D gene. CDR3 size: 14 residues. Germline V CDR1 and CDR2: LNHDA, SQIVND (reference sequence). V was shortened by 3 bases and J by 6 bases, with 12 bases between the two germline ends. The CDR3 reads CASSIHGVGNEQFF. Written as DNA, the CDR3 is TGTGCCAGTAGTATCCATGGAGTGGGCAATGAGCAGTTCTTC.

This rearrangement joins TRBV5-1 to TRBJ1-3, with 8 bases matching TRBD1. This CDR3 comprises 15 residues. Germline V gene lookup returns CDR1 SGHRS and CDR2 YFSETQ. Trimming cost V 4 bases and J 0 bases; bases outside gene matches: 3. CDR3 DNA: TGCGCCAGCAGCGATGACAGGGGCTCTGGAAACACCATATATTTT. Its translation is CASSDDRGSGNTIYF.

The chain links TRBV4-3 to TRBJ2-1, with unresolved D. The germline V and J ends were trimmed by 0 bases and 3 bases, with 9 bases remaining between them. This CDR3 is 15 amino acids long. Germline CDR1 LGHNA, CDR2 YSLEER. Here the CDR3 DNA reads TGCGCCAGCAGCCAAGAAGGTCTGGGCTACAATGAGCAGTTCTTC. The encoded protein is CASSQEGLGYNEQFF.

The chain employs TRBV5-1 and TRBJ2-2; possibly TRBD2 for D (6 bases). V lost 1 base and J lost 6, with 13 bases in between. CDR3 length equals 15 residues. CDR1 and CDR2 from the germline V gene are SGHRS and YFSETQ. The CDR3 coding sequence is TGCGCCAGCAGCTTGTCGGGGGAGAAGGCCGGGGAGCTGTTTTTT. Amino acid sequence: CASSLSGEKAGELFF.

The chain has TRBV28 and TRBJ1-5; D is uncertain. V was trimmed by 6 bases and J by 0 bases, leaving 3 bases between them. This CDR3 is built from 12 residues. Germline CDR1 reads MDHEN; CDR2 reads SYDVKM. The CDR3 DNA reads TGTGCCAGCAGGTCTAGCAATCAGCCCCAGCATTTT. It specifies CASRSSNQPQHF.